The 28 T cell receptor beta chains listed next were all sequenced from one sample in a study of identical twins. MiXCR, run by TCRdb on the 5' RACE reads, gives a single entry per CDR3 protein. This table holds some 1,700,000 distinct CDR3 sequences, around 33% found once. Input material: cord blood. The origin of the receptors is a newborn girl in good health.

The genes are TRBV12-3 or TRBV12-4 and TRBJ2-1, with a possible D match to TRBD2 (5 bases). The CDR3 has 14 amino acids. V shed 5 bases and J shed 8 bases, with 16 bases lying between them. The CDR3 sequence is CASSDNRDPDEQFF. Written as DNA, the CDR3 is TGTGCCAGCAGTGACAACCGGGATCCCGATGAGCAGTTCTTC.

This clonotype was seen only once. The chain joins TRBV21-1 to TRBJ1-1. TRBV21-1 is an annotated pseudogene. The CDR3 runs 14 residues. CDR3 nucleotide sequence: TGTGCCAGCAGCCCAGAGAACTCGAACACTGAAGCTTTCTTT. It is translated as CASSPENSNTEAFF.

CDR3 sequence (DNA): TGCAGTGGGGCGCGTTTTAGCAATCAGCCCCAGCATTTT. This gives the protein CSGARFSNQPQHF. The chain carries TRBV20-1 and TRBJ1-5; D is undetermined. Looked up from germline, CDR1 is DFQATT and CDR2 is SNEGSKA (reference sequence). V gave up 7 bases and J gave up 0 bases, with 10 bases separating them. CDR3 length: 13 amino acids.

The chain has TRBV2 and TRBJ2-2; 7 nucleotides agree with TRBD1. CDR1 is SNHLY and CDR2 is FYNNEI in the germline V gene. CDR3 length: 14 residues. The junction had 5 bases not matched to a gene; V was cut back by 6 bases and J by 4 bases. The CDR3 DNA is TGTGCCAGCAGGAACTCAGGGGGCACCGGGGAGCTGTTTTTT. This sequence encodes CASRNSGGTGELFF.

V is TRBV12-3 or TRBV12-4 and J is TRBJ1-1; D may be TRBD1 (5 bases). This CDR3 region has 16 residues. Trimming took 6 bases from V and 0 from J, leaving 17 bases between them. The CDR3: CASRPNGASMNTEAFF. The DNA for the CDR3 is TGTGCCAGCAGACCTAATGGGGCCTCCATGAACACTGAAGCTTTCTTT.

The rearrangement uses TRBV7-9 and TRBJ2-1; D possibly corresponds to TRBD2 (5 bases). Per the germline V gene, CDR1 is SEHNR and CDR2 is FQNEAQ (reference sequence). CDR3 length equals 15 residues. V shed 6 bases and J shed 1 base, with 13 bases lying between them. In DNA form, the CDR3 reads TGTGCCAGCAGTCAACATGGCGGGTCCTACAATGAGCAGTTCTTC. Protein: CASSQHGGSYNEQFF.

The V call is TRBV6-1, the J call TRBJ2-7; 10 nucleotides agree with TRBD2. J lost 3 bases, V lost 3 bases, and 8 bases had no gene match. CDR1 and CDR2 from the germline V gene are MNHNS and SASEGT. The CDR3 is 16 residues long. In nucleotides, the CDR3 is TGTGCCAGCAGTGAGGCTAGCGGGAGAAGAAACTACGAGCAGTACTTC. Its protein product is CASSEASGRRNYEQYF.

The chain links TRBV7-2 to TRBJ1-2, with D possibly being TRBD1 (6 bases). V lost 3 bases to trimming and J lost 2 bases, with 16 bases between them. The CDR3 loop spans 16 amino acids. Germline V gives CDR1 SGHTA, CDR2 FQGNSA. The CDR3 bases are TGTGCCAGCAGCTTTGCGGGGGCAGCCCCCAACTATGGCTACACCTTC. Translation gives CASSFAGAAPNYGYTF.

The chain combines TRBV6-1 with TRBJ2-5; D uncertain. V lost 7 bases to trimming and J lost 1 base, with 10 bases between them. This CDR3 is 13 amino acids long. CDR1 and CDR2 from the germline V gene are MNHNS and SASEGT. The CDR3 bases are TGTGCCAGCAACCTCGGCAGCCAAGAGACCCAGTACTTC. This sequence encodes CASNLGSQETQYF.

Remarks on this clonotype: An end of the junction does not agree with germline; a read error may underlie this. The chain is built from TRBV12-5 and TRBJ1-5; no clear D gene. The CDR3 contains 13 residues. Germline CDR1 reads LGHNT; CDR2 reads FRNRAP. Here the CDR3 reads CASTWAGNQPQHF. The CDR3 DNA is TGTGCTAGTACCTGGGCCGGCAATCAGCCTCAGCATTTT.

V and J are TRBV7-6 and TRBJ1-2; 8 bases are a match to TRBD1. In germline, CDR1 is SGHVS, CDR2 FNYEAQ. There are 15 residues in the CDR3. V was clipped by 5 bases and J by 3 bases; unmatched bases: 8. CDR3: CASSPFGQGHYGYTF. The CDR3 nucleotides read TGTGCCAGCAGCCCATTCGGACAGGGTCACTATGGCTACACCTTC.

This clonotype was observed at least ten times. This rearrangement joins TRBV29-1 to TRBJ1-2; maybe TRBD1 (5 bases). CDR3 length: 16 amino acids. The V gene's germline CDR1 is SQVTM and CDR2 ANQGSEA. The germline V and J ends were trimmed by 0 bases and 4 bases, with 18 bases remaining between them. The CDR3: CSVEDLSQGVTYGYTF. The DNA for the CDR3 is TGCAGCGTTGAAGATCTGTCGCAGGGTGTGACCTATGGCTACACCTTC.

This clonotype turned up a few times. The rearrangement links TRBV10-3 to TRBJ1-2; D not resolved. V was pared by 6 bases and J by 2 bases, with 13 bases between. Germline V gives CDR1 ENHRY, CDR2 SYGVKD. The length of the CDR3 is 14 residues. CDR3 in amino acids: CAIRTAARNYGYTF. CDR3 DNA: TGTGCCATCAGGACGGCGGCGCGAAACTATGGCTACACCTTC.

This clonotype was detected a few times. V is TRBV5-1 and J is TRBJ2-1; either TRBD1 or TRBD2 may fit D (5 bases each). CDR1 SGHRS and CDR2 YFSETQ come from the germline V gene. The V end was cut by 1 base, the J end by 9 bases, with 23 bases between. This CDR3 has 17 residues. CDR3 region: CASSLQPRRGGRSEQFF. The CDR3, as DNA: TGCGCCAGCAGCTTGCAACCCAGACGGGGCGGAAGGAGTGAGCAGTTCTTC.

Points on this clonotype: Since a much larger clone is just one base distant, this may be a read error. The chain uses TRBV20-1 and TRBJ2-4; D remains unclear. CDR1 and CDR2 (germline): DFQATT, SNEGSKA (reference sequence). Trimming removed 3 bases from V and 0 bases from J, with 6 bases in between. The CDR3 has 13 residues. The CDR3 here is CSASPTAKNIQYF. Written as DNA, the CDR3 is TGCAGTGCTAGCCCAACAGCCAAAAACATTCAGTACTTC.

This clonotype came up a few times. The chain carries TRBV10-3 and TRBJ2-1; D possibly corresponds to TRBD1 (6 bases). V dropped 3 bases and J dropped 6 bases, with 12 bases sitting between them. The CDR3 runs to 14 residues. From germline, CDR1 is ENHRY and CDR2 SYGVKD. This CDR3 reads CAISDQGRGNEQFF. The CDR3 DNA is TGTGCCATCAGTGATCAAGGCAGGGGCAATGAGCAGTTCTTC.

This chain links TRBV14 with TRBJ1-6; no definite D call. The CDR3 is 13 residues long. The V end lost 5 bases, the J end lost 9 bases, and 11 bases lay between the germline ends. Germline V gene data show CDR1 as SGHDN and CDR2 as FVKESK. CDR3 bases: TGTGCCAGCAGCGAAGGAAAGCGTTCACCCCTCCACTTT. This encodes CASSEGKRSPLHF.

The V gene is TRBV24-1, the J gene TRBJ2-4; D is tentatively TRBD1 or TRBD2 (5 bases each). The better agreement between TRBJ2-7 and the DNA end casts doubt on the J call. CDR1 is KGHDR, CDR2 SFDVKD, per germline. CDR3 length: 14 residues. CDR3 loop: CATSPGPKPYEQYF. For the CDR3, the DNA is TGTGCCACCAGTCCGGGGCCCAAGCCCTACGAGCAGTACTTC.

At least ten counts were recorded for this clonotype. The genes are TRBV29-1 and TRBJ1-2; D remains ambiguous. Germline CDR1 reads SQVTM; CDR2 reads ANQGSEA. The CDR3 is 12 residues long. Trimming cost V 4 bases and J 4 bases, with 10 bases left between them. The CDR3 nucleotides read TGCAGCGTTGTCTCAGGAATCTATGGCTACACCTTC. This sequence encodes CSVVSGIYGYTF. The whole variable domain, remainder taken from reference TRBV29-1 and TRBJ1-2, is SAVISQKPSRDICQRGTSLTIQCQVDSQVTMMFWYRQQPGQSLTLIATANQGSEATYESGFVIDKFPISRPNLTFSTLTVSNMSPEDSSIYLCSVVSGIYGYTFGSGTRLTVV.

This clonotype came up a few times. The chain has TRBV20-1 and TRBJ2-1; a possible D gene is TRBD1 (6 bases). The CDR3 runs to 13 residues. CDR1 DFQATT and CDR2 SNEGSKA come from the germline V gene (reference sequence). Trimming shortened V by 3 bases and J by 4 bases, and 10 bases separated the two germline ends. DNA for the CDR3: TGCAGTGCTAGGGTGACAGGATACAATGAGCAGTTCTTC. The encoded protein is CSARVTGYNEQFF.

The V and J genes are TRBV18 and TRBJ1-6; D gene uncertain. This CDR3 comprises 14 residues. Trimming shortened V by 3 bases and J by 9 bases, and 12 bases separated the two germline ends. The germline V gene encodes CDR1 KGHSH and CDR2 LQKENI. The CDR3 loop is CASSPRALPSPLHF. The CDR3 DNA is TGTGCCAGCTCACCCCGGGCCTTGCCTTCACCCCTCCACTTT.

The chain has TRBV7-9 and TRBJ2-1; 9 bases are a match to TRBD2. J gave up 5 bases and V 0 bases, and 11 bases lay outside the gene matches. Germline CDR1 SEHNR, CDR2 FQNEAQ (reference sequence). The CDR3 length is 18 residues. Written as DNA, the CDR3 is TGTGCCAGCAGCTTAGCGCTCATAGCGGGAGAGGAAGACAATGAGCAGTTCTTC. Amino acid sequence: CASSLALIAGEEDNEQFF. Full variable domain (rest looked up from reference TRBV7-9 and TRBJ2-1): DTGVSQNPRHKITKRGQNVTFRCDPISEHNRLYWYRQTLGQGPEFLTYFQNEAQLEKSRLLSDRFSAERPKGSFSTLEIQRTEQGDSAMYLCASSLALIAGEEDNEQFFGPGTRLTVL.

Note on this clonotype: This may stem from a read error, because a much larger clone lies one nucleotide away. The DNA for the CDR3 is TGTGCCAGCAGCAAAAACCCAGGTTTTGTGGAGACCCAGTTCTTC. Protein sequence: CASSKNPGFVETQFF. The chain is built from TRBV3-1 and TRBJ2-1, with D uncertain. Looked up from germline, CDR1 is LGHDT and CDR2 is YNNKEL (reference sequence). CDR3 size: 15 residues. V lost 5 bases, J lost 13 bases, and 24 bases lay in between.

There are a few counts of this clonotype. This chain joins TRBV28 and TRBJ2-6, with TRBD1 matching over 11 bases. The trim removed 1 base at V and 0 bases at J, leaving 2 bases unmatched. Looked up from germline, CDR1 is MDHEN and CDR2 is SYDVKM. The CDR3 is 18 residues long. CDR3 bases: TGTGCCAGCAGTTTATTCGGGACAGGGGGCTCTGGGGCCAACGTCCTGACTTTC. Amino acid sequence: CASSLFGTGGSGANVLTF.

In its sample, this clonotype was seen a few times. The rearrangement links TRBV9 to TRBJ2-1; no reliable D call. V was clipped by 0 bases and J by 6 bases, with 19 bases between them. CDR1 SGDLS and CDR2 YYNGEE come from the germline V gene. The length of the CDR3 is 17 residues. The chain's CDR3 is CASSVEDISPPSNEQFF. CDR3 coding DNA: TGTGCCAGCAGCGTAGAAGACATCTCGCCGCCTAGCAATGAGCAGTTCTTC.

CDR3: CASRRLASDEQFF. As DNA, the CDR3 is TGTGCCAGCCGCCGACTAGCTTCGGATGAGCAGTTCTTC. The V gene is TRBV6-2 or TRBV6-3, the J gene TRBJ2-1; the match to TRBD2 covers 7 bases. The CDR3 is 13 residues long. The V segment lost 8 bases and the J segment 8 bases; nucleotides outside the gene matches: 9. Germline V gene sequence: CDR1 MNHEY, CDR2 SVGEGT.

This clonotype was detected a few times. V usage is TRBV6-1 and J usage is TRBJ1-2, with 7 bases aligning to TRBD1. CDR1 and CDR2 from the germline V gene are MNHNS and SASEGT. CDR3 length equals 17 residues. With 0 bases clipped from V and 3 bases from J, the junction kept 10 bases outside the gene matches. In DNA form, the CDR3 reads TGTGCCAGCAGTGAAGCGAAGACAGGGCCTCCCTACTATGGCTACACCTTC. Its protein is CASSEAKTGPPYYGYTF.

V and J are TRBV20-1 and TRBJ1-5; 11 nucleotides line up with TRBD1. Unmatched junction bases numbered 1, after V lost 5 bases and J lost 4 bases. This CDR3 has 13 amino acids. The germline V gene has CDR1 DFQATT and CDR2 SNEGSKA (reference sequence). The CDR3 bases are TGCAGTGCTGGGGACAGGGGGAATCAGCCCCAGCATTTT. It encodes CSAGDRGNQPQHF.